The rows below give T cell receptor beta chains drawn from one sample of a study of blood T cells in healthy people across ages. TCRdb reprocessed the 5' RACE reads via MiXCR and lists one record per CDR3 protein. The repertoire consists of approximately 1,700,000 distinct CDR3 sequences, with about two fifths occurring once and the leading ten covering 23%. The sequencing input was blood. Source of these receptors: a human donor in good health. Both conserved end residues are part of each CDR3. D genes are given only for firm matches. Rows give clone size only sometimes, using once, few, many, or a class for an expanded clone.

d_call: .; j_call: TRBJ1-2; v_call: TRBV7-2; clone_size: .; cdr3_aa: CASSPEAGEVWYYGYTF; cdr3_nt: TGTGCCAGCAGCCCCGAGGCAGGGGAAGTATGGTACTATGGCTACACCTTC
d_call: .; j_call: TRBJ1-2; v_call: TRBV20-1; clone_size: .; cdr3_aa: CRPSNFGRLYGYTF; cdr3_nt: TGCAGACCCTCCAACTTCGGGAGGCTGTATGGCTACACCTTC
d_call: .; j_call: TRBJ2-5; v_call: TRBV11-2; clone_size: once; cdr3_aa: CASSQGGGEETRYF; cdr3_nt: TGTGCCAGCAGCCAGGGGGGGGGAGAAGAGACCCGGTACTTC
d_call: TRBD1; j_call: TRBJ2-5; v_call: TRBV25-1; clone_size: .; cdr3_aa: CASSVPGTGGQQYF; cdr3_nt: TGTGCCAGCAGCGTACCCGGGACAGGGGGCCAACAGTACTTC
d_call: TRBD2; j_call: TRBJ2-5; v_call: TRBV20-1; clone_size: many; cdr3_aa: CSANPPGASGLETQYF; cdr3_nt: TGCAGTGCTAACCCACCCGGGGCTAGCGGGCTAGAGACCCAGTACTTC
d_call: .; j_call: TRBJ1-2; v_call: TRBV7-9; clone_size: .; cdr3_aa: CASSQFLAGYRPYGYTF; cdr3_nt: TGTGCCAGCAGCCAATTCCTTGCTGGTTACAGGCCTTATGGCTACACCTTT
d_call: .; j_call: TRBJ2-4; v_call: TRBV7-8; clone_size: .; cdr3_aa: CASSSAGSGHGYIQYF; cdr3_nt: TGTGCCAGCAGCTCCGCCGGTAGCGGCCACGGGTACATTCAGTACTTC
d_call: .; j_call: TRBJ1-2; v_call: TRBV6-1; clone_size: .; cdr3_aa: CASRGTQNYGYTF; cdr3_nt: TGTGCCAGCAGAGGGACGCAGAACTATGGCTACACCTTC
d_call: .; j_call: TRBJ2-3; v_call: TRBV5-6; clone_size: .; cdr3_aa: CASSLGATDMQYF; cdr3_nt: TGTGCCAGCAGCTTGGGGGCGACAGATATGCAGTATTTT
d_call: .; j_call: TRBJ1-4; v_call: TRBV28; clone_size: .; cdr3_aa: CASSVKEKLFF; cdr3_nt: TGTGCCAGCAGTGTTAAGGAAAAACTGTTTTTT
d_call: .; j_call: TRBJ2-3; v_call: TRBV7-3; clone_size: .; cdr3_aa: CASSPQEIGTDTQYF; cdr3_nt: TGTGCCAGCAGCCCACAGGAAATCGGCACAGATACGCAGTATTTT
d_call: .; j_call: TRBJ1-3; v_call: TRBV6-5; clone_size: few; cdr3_aa: CASNSLAGTSGNTIYF; cdr3_nt: TGTGCCAGCAATTCCCTCGCCGGGACCTCTGGAAACACCATATATTTT
d_call: .; j_call: TRBJ2-7; v_call: TRBV4-1; clone_size: .; cdr3_aa: CASSQGVRAIEQYF; cdr3_nt: TGCGCCAGCAGCCAAGGTGTCAGGGCGATCGAGCAGTACTTC
d_call: TRBD2; j_call: TRBJ2-7; v_call: TRBV7-2; clone_size: few; cdr3_aa: CASSPSRSGVAYEQYF; cdr3_nt: TGTGCCAGCAGCCCAAGCAGGAGCGGGGTTGCCTACGAGCAGTACTTC
d_call: .; j_call: TRBJ2-3; v_call: TRBV18; clone_size: .; cdr3_aa: CVSSPMGMSDTDTQYF; cdr3_nt: TGTGTCAGCTCACCAATGGGAATGAGTGACACAGATACGCAGTATTTT
d_call: TRBD2; j_call: TRBJ2-3; v_call: TRBV7-3; clone_size: .; cdr3_aa: CASSLGLAGGSDTQYF; cdr3_nt: TGTGCCAGCAGCCTCGGACTAGCGGGGGGCTCAGATACGCAGTATTTT
d_call: .; j_call: TRBJ2-7; v_call: TRBV11-2; clone_size: .; cdr3_aa: CASSLGFTTHEQYF; cdr3_nt: TGTGCCAGCAGCTTAGGGTTCACGACCCACGAGCAGTACTTC
d_call: .; j_call: TRBJ2-7; v_call: TRBV6-2/TRBV6-3; clone_size: .; cdr3_aa: CASGDLFHYEQYF; cdr3_nt: TGTGCCAGCGGCGATTTATTCCACTACGAGCAGTACTTC
d_call: .; j_call: TRBJ1-2; v_call: TRBV12-3/TRBV12-4; clone_size: few; cdr3_aa: CASSLKTNYGYTF; cdr3_nt: TGTGCCAGCAGTCTCAAGACTAACTATGGCTACACCTTC
d_call: .; j_call: TRBJ1-2; v_call: TRBV2; clone_size: .; cdr3_aa: CASSGYTLVNYGYTF; cdr3_nt: TGTGCCAGCAGCGGTTACACCTTGGTGAACTATGGCTACACCTTC
d_call: TRBD2; j_call: TRBJ2-5; v_call: TRBV7-9; clone_size: .; cdr3_aa: CASERGETQYF; cdr3_nt: TGTGCCAGCGAGCGGGGAGAGACCCAGTACTTC
d_call: .; j_call: TRBJ2-1; v_call: TRBV12-3/TRBV12-4; clone_size: .; cdr3_aa: CASTLGALGNEQFF; cdr3_nt: TGTGCCAGCACTCTGGGGGCCCTTGGTAATGAGCAGTTCTTC
d_call: .; j_call: TRBJ2-5; v_call: TRBV24-1; clone_size: few; cdr3_aa: CATSASPVVETQYF; cdr3_nt: TGTGCCACCAGTGCCAGCCCCGTTGTGGAGACCCAGTACTTC
d_call: .; j_call: TRBJ1-2; v_call: TRBV6-5; clone_size: few; cdr3_aa: CASKLLGYAGYTF; cdr3_nt: TGTGCCTCAAAGTTACTCGGTTATGCTGGCTACACCTTC
d_call: TRBD2; j_call: TRBJ2-7; v_call: TRBV4-3; clone_size: many; cdr3_aa: CASSQGLAGDEQYF; cdr3_nt: TGCGCCAGCAGCCAAGGGCTAGCGGGGGACGAGCAGTACTTC
d_call: .; j_call: TRBJ2-1; v_call: TRBV7-3; clone_size: few; cdr3_aa: CASSSPPGYGNNEQFF; cdr3_nt: TGTGCCAGCAGCTCCCCGCCCGGCTACGGTAACAATGAGCAGTTCTTC
d_call: .; j_call: TRBJ2-1; v_call: TRBV14; clone_size: .; cdr3_aa: CASSQDLGLPGFF; cdr3_nt: TGTGCCAGCAGCCAAGATCTGGGGCTCCCAGGGTTCTTC
d_call: .; j_call: TRBJ2-1; v_call: TRBV2; clone_size: .; cdr3_aa: CASSESSASNEQFF; cdr3_nt: TGTGCCAGCAGTGAAAGTTCGGCTTCCAATGAGCAGTTCTTC
d_call: .; j_call: TRBJ1-5; v_call: TRBV6-5; clone_size: .; cdr3_aa: CASNQTSGGLNQPQHF; cdr3_nt: TGTGCCAGCAACCAAACTAGCGGGGGTTTAAATCAGCCCCAGCATTTT
d_call: .; j_call: TRBJ2-7; v_call: TRBV28; clone_size: .; cdr3_aa: CASHRGGTYEQYF; cdr3_nt: TGTGCCAGCCACCGTGGGGGGACCTACGAGCAGTACTTC
d_call: .; j_call: TRBJ2-3; v_call: TRBV20-1; clone_size: .; cdr3_aa: CSARGAADTQYF; cdr3_nt: TGCAGTGCTAGAGGTGCGGCGGATACGCAGTATTTT
d_call: .; j_call: TRBJ2-1; v_call: TRBV7-3; clone_size: many; cdr3_aa: CASSLTGGNEQFF; cdr3_nt: TGTGCCAGCAGCTTAACCGGGGGCAATGAGCAGTTCTTC
d_call: .; j_call: TRBJ2-7; v_call: TRBV4-3; clone_size: .; cdr3_aa: CASSQIIRTASYEQYF; cdr3_nt: TGCGCCAGCAGCCAAATAATTAGGACAGCCTCCTACGAGCAGTACTTC
d_call: .; j_call: TRBJ2-5; v_call: TRBV5-1; clone_size: .; cdr3_aa: CASSLLDRSEETQYF; cdr3_nt: TGCGCCAGCAGCTTGTTAGACAGAAGCGAAGAGACCCAGTACTTC
d_call: .; j_call: TRBJ2-7; v_call: TRBV12-5; clone_size: .; cdr3_aa: CASGFTLTARGAYEQYF; cdr3_nt: TGTGCTAGTGGTTTCACCCTAACAGCTCGGGGAGCCTACGAGCAGTACTTC
d_call: .; j_call: TRBJ2-3; v_call: TRBV5-1; clone_size: many; cdr3_aa: CASSLASRFTSDTQYF; cdr3_nt: TGCGCCAGCAGCTTGGCTTCGCGGTTTACCTCAGATACGCAGTATTTT
d_call: .; j_call: TRBJ1-1; v_call: TRBV12-3/TRBV12-4; clone_size: .; cdr3_aa: CASSFGIRRGGYTEAFF; cdr3_nt: TGTGCCAGCAGTTTTGGGATCCGCCGGGGAGGGTATACTGAAGCTTTCTTT
d_call: TRBD1; j_call: TRBJ2-7; v_call: TRBV7-9; clone_size: .; cdr3_aa: CSSSADRYSYEQYF; cdr3_nt: TGTTCCAGCAGCGCGGACAGGTACTCCTACGAGCAGTACTTC
d_call: .; j_call: TRBJ1-2; v_call: TRBV7-2; clone_size: .; cdr3_aa: CASSSFDWDGYTF; cdr3_nt: TGTGCCAGCAGCTCCTTTGATTGGGATGGCTACACCTTC
d_call: TRBD2; j_call: TRBJ2-3; v_call: TRBV12-3/TRBV12-4; clone_size: .; cdr3_aa: CVSSPGLAGGSTDTQYF; cdr3_nt: TGTGTCAGCAGTCCCGGACTAGCGGGGGGGAGCACAGATACGCAGTATTTT
d_call: .; j_call: TRBJ2-4; v_call: TRBV20-1; clone_size: .; cdr3_aa: CSARESLAKNIQYF; cdr3_nt: TGCAGTGCTAGGGAAAGTTTGGCCAAAAACATTCAGTACTTC
d_call: .; j_call: TRBJ1-2; v_call: TRBV6-6; clone_size: .; cdr3_aa: CASSFEMDGYTF; cdr3_nt: TGTGCCAGCAGTTTTGAAATGGATGGCTACACCTTC
d_call: .; j_call: TRBJ1-2; v_call: TRBV10-3; clone_size: .; cdr3_aa: CAIRMDSLDTNGYTF; cdr3_nt: TGTGCCATCAGAATGGACAGCCTTGATACGAATGGCTACACCTTC
d_call: .; j_call: TRBJ1-2; v_call: TRBV27; clone_size: .; cdr3_aa: CASSNRYGYTF; cdr3_nt: TGTGCCAGCAGTAACAGATATGGCTACACCTTC
d_call: .; j_call: TRBJ1-2; v_call: TRBV12-3/TRBV12-4; clone_size: .; cdr3_aa: CASSSQLDRRYGYTF; cdr3_nt: TGTGCCAGCAGTTCTCAATTAGACCGACGGTATGGCTACACCTTC
d_call: .; j_call: TRBJ2-3; v_call: TRBV5-1; clone_size: .; cdr3_aa: CASSLAQVRTDTQYF; cdr3_nt: TGCGCCAGCAGCTTGGCCCAAGTCCGCACAGATACGCAGTATTTT
d_call: TRBD2; j_call: TRBJ2-1; v_call: TRBV9; clone_size: .; cdr3_aa: CASSVRFGLAGDNEQFF; cdr3_nt: TGTGCCAGCAGCGTAAGGTTCGGACTAGCGGGGGACAATGAGCAGTTCTTC
d_call: .; j_call: TRBJ2-3; v_call: TRBV10-3; clone_size: .; cdr3_aa: CAISDRADTRYF; cdr3_nt: TGTGCCATCAGTGACAGGGCAGATACGCGGTATTTT
d_call: TRBD2; j_call: TRBJ2-3; v_call: TRBV11-2; clone_size: .; cdr3_aa: CASSRYGTSGTDTQYF; cdr3_nt: TGTGCCAGCAGCCGCTATGGGACTAGCGGCACAGATACGCAGTATTTT
d_call: .; j_call: TRBJ1-6; v_call: TRBV12-3/TRBV12-4; clone_size: .; cdr3_aa: CASSLFSGQYSPLHF; cdr3_nt: TGTGCCAGCAGTCTTTTTTCAGGCCAATATTCACCCCTCCACTTT